Following are 24 T cell receptor beta chains from one sample sequenced in a study of T-cell memory formation after mild COVID-19 (TCRdb year 2021). The library was obtained by 5' RACE. Sequencing took place on an Illumina NovaSeq 6000. TCRdb ran its own pipeline on the public reads, namely fastp trimming at Q25 and MiXCR clone calling, and kept in-frame beta chains. For every CDR3 protein sequence, its rows merge into one entry that carries the most common genes and DNA. The sample has 400,000 or so distinct CDR3 sequences on record, 20% of them singletons. In total, the top ten clones hold 7.5% to 9.5% of the sample. The material sequenced was PBMCs or a T cell subset sorted from them (not recorded which). The receptors here all came from an adult woman who had mild COVID-19 (a few samples of this study predate the infection). The sample titles of this study are shuffled in the database, so cell type and time point are left out; the donor was told from shared clones.

The CDR3 spells CASSPAPGGNTEAFF. The CDR3 nucleotides are TGTGCCAGCTCACCTGCTCCAGGCGGGAACACTGAAGCTTTCTTT. The chain uses TRBV18 and TRBJ1-1, with D hard to call. There are 15 residues in the CDR3. Germline CDR1 and CDR2: KGHSH and LQKENI. Deletions cut 3 bases from V and 1 base from J, with 12 bases between. The variable domain in full, completed from reference TRBV18 and TRBJ1-1, reads NAGVMQNPRHLVRRRGQEARLRCSPMKGHSHVYWYRQLPEEGLKFMVYLQKENIIDESGMPKERFSAEFPKEGPSILRIQQVVRGDSAAYFCASSPAPGGNTEAFFGQGTRLTVV.

This clonotype has just a few counts. The V gene is TRBV5-1, the J gene TRBJ1-1, with TRBD1 as a possible D gene (6 bases). The germline V gene encodes CDR1 SGHRS and CDR2 YFSETQ. This CDR3 comprises 14 residues. V lost 6 bases to trimming and J lost 5 bases, with 17 bases between them. The CDR3 protein is CASTILGGNTEAFF. The DNA of the CDR3 is TGCGCCAGCACCATCCTGGGGGGCAATACTGAAGCTTTCTTT.

This clonotype was seen repeatedly, ten times or more. The rearrangement joins TRBV7-9 to TRBJ2-5; D possibly corresponds to TRBD2 (6 bases). Germline values: CDR1 SEHNR, CDR2 FQNEAQ (reference sequence). This CDR3 has 14 amino acids. V lost 7 bases and J lost 2, with 14 bases in between. CDR3 residues: CASISGGSQETQYF. CDR3 nucleotides: TGTGCCAGCATCTCCGGGGGAAGTCAAGAGACCCAGTACTTC.

The rearrangement links TRBV29-1 to TRBJ1-1; TRBD1 matches at 8 bases. With V trimmed by 6 bases and J by 4 bases, 4 bases remained unmatched. Germline CDR1 is SQVTM and CDR2 is ANQGSEA. The CDR3 extends over 12 amino acids. The DNA for the CDR3 is TGCAGCGTCCGGACAGGGCTCACTGAAGCTTTCTTT. It specifies CSVRTGLTEAFF.

The rearrangement uses TRBV11-2 and TRBJ2-7, with unresolved D. The CDR3 has 12 amino acids. V lost 1 base and J lost 7, with 8 bases in between. Germline-derived CDR1 and CDR2 are SGHAT and FQNNGV. CDR3 coding DNA: TGTGCCAGCAGCTTAGGGGGTACTGAGCAGTACTTC. This sequence encodes CASSLGGTEQYF.

V and J are TRBV24-1 and TRBJ1-4; 9 bases match TRBD1. The V gene end was trimmed by 5 bases and the J gene end by 8 bases; junction bases not matched to a gene: 8. Germline CDR1 KGHDR, CDR2 SFDVKD. This CDR3 contains 15 residues. DNA for the CDR3: TGTGCCACCAGTGCCCCGGGACAGGGCGTCGAAAAACTGTTTTTT. It translates to CATSAPGQGVEKLFF.

This clonotype was picked up a small number of times. V usage is TRBV11-2 and J usage is TRBJ2-3; TRBD2 matches 8 bases. Losses at the gene ends were 5 bases for V and 3 bases for J; bases not matched to a gene: 10. This CDR3 contains 16 residues. Germline loops: CDR1 SGHAT, CDR2 FQNNGV. The CDR3 protein is CASSQGLVRITDTQYF. The CDR3 DNA reads as TGTGCCAGCAGCCAGGGACTAGTTCGGATAACAGATACGCAGTATTTT.

J is TRBJ2-7 and V is TRBV24-1; 12 bases fit TRBD1. This CDR3 has 16 residues. V was clipped by 6 bases and J by 0 bases; unmatched bases: 5. The germline gives CDR1 KGHDR, CDR2 SFDVKD. DNA of the CDR3: TGTGCCACCAGTTCTGGGACAGGGGGCTCCTCCTACGAGCAGTACTTC. It specifies CATSSGTGGSSYEQYF.

The chain employs TRBV5-1 and TRBJ2-3; D is perhaps TRBD2 (5 bases). Deletions cut 1 base from V and 9 bases from J, with 15 bases between. CDR1 SGHRS and CDR2 YFSETQ come from the germline V gene. The length of the CDR3 is 14 residues. The CDR3: CASSLNVLSGTQYF. The DNA for the CDR3 is TGCGCCAGCAGCTTGAACGTCTTGAGCGGCACGCAGTATTTT. The full variable domain, completed using reference TRBV5-1 and TRBJ2-3, is KAGVTQTPRYLIKTRGQQVTLSCSPISGHRSVSWYQQTPGQGLQFLFEYFSETQRNKGNFPGRFSGRQFSNSRSEMNVSTLELGDSALYLCASSLNVLSGTQYFGPGTRLTVL.

V and J are TRBV15 and TRBJ2-7; TRBD1 matches at 9 bases. Germline trimming cut 2 bases from V and 4 bases from J; bases unmatched to any gene: 6. The CDR3 covers 15 residues. Germline CDR1 and CDR2: LNHNV and YYDKDF (reference sequence). For the CDR3, the DNA is TGTGCCACCAGCAGATCCCGACAGGGGGGTTACGAGCAGTACTTC. This translates into CATSRSRQGGYEQYF.

The chain combines TRBV11-3 with TRBJ2-1; no clear D. The CDR3 covers 12 residues. Germline lookup yields CDR1 SGHNT and CDR2 YENEEA. The V and J ends lost 5 bases and 7 bases respectively, with 9 bases between them. CDR3 bases: TGTGCCAGCAGCACCCGAAGTAATGAGCAGTTCTTC. Translation: CASSTRSNEQFF.

This chain connects TRBV5-1 to TRBJ2-7; D possibly corresponds to TRBD1 (6 bases). Germline lookup yields CDR1 SGHRS and CDR2 YFSETQ. The CDR3 loop spans 15 amino acids. Trimming cost V 0 bases and J 0 bases, with 10 bases left between them. CDR3 nucleotide sequence: TGCGCCAGCAGCTTGGGCCTGGACAGCTCCTACGAGCAGTACTTC. Protein: CASSLGLDSSYEQYF.

This clonotype has only a few counts. For the CDR3, the DNA is TGTGCCAGCAGCTTATTCCAGGGTGGGTACAATGAGCAGTTCTTC. It translates to CASSLFQGGYNEQFF. The gene calls are TRBV7-9 and TRBJ2-1, with a tentative D call TRBD1 (5 bases). Looked up from germline, CDR1 is SEHNR and CDR2 is FQNEAQ (reference sequence). V was trimmed by 2 bases and J by 4 bases, leaving 12 bases between them. The CDR3 consists of 15 residues. Based on the CDR3 plus reference TRBV7-9 and TRBJ2-1, the full variable domain is DTGVSQNPRHKITKRGQNVTFRCDPISEHNRLYWYRQTLGQGPEFLTYFQNEAQLEKSRLLSDRFSAERPKGSFSTLEIQRTEQGDSAMYLCASSLFQGGYNEQFFGPGTRLTVL.

CDR3: CASSSRVSGELFF. CDR3 sequence (DNA): TGTGCCAGCAGCTCCAGGGTGTCCGGGGAGCTGTTTTTT. The chain carries TRBV7-3 and TRBJ2-2, with D possibly matching TRBD1 (5 bases). Germline loops: CDR1 SGHTA, CDR2 FQGTGA. The CDR3 runs to 13 residues. Trimming pared 4 bases from V and 6 bases from J, leaving 9 bases between. The full variable domain, rest sourced from reference TRBV7-3 and TRBJ2-2, is GAGVSQTPSNKVTEKGKYVELRCDPISGHTALYWYRQSLGQGPEFLIYFQGTGAADDSGLPNDRFFAVRPEGSVSTLKIQRTERGDSAVYLCASSSRVSGELFFGEGSRLTVL.

This clonotype was counted a few times. This chain links TRBV29-1 with TRBJ2-7; 10 nucleotides align to TRBD2. CDR1 and CDR2 from the germline V gene are SQVTM and ANQGSEA. V trimming: 7 bases; J trimming: 5 bases; junction bases outside the gene matches: 8. CDR3 length: 13 amino acids. CDR3 nucleotides: TGCAGCGCCCTAGCGGGAGAGGGAGACGAGCAGTACTTC. Translating gives CSALAGEGDEQYF.

This clonotype showed up just a few times. The chain has TRBV11-2 and TRBJ1-6; 8 bases map to TRBD1. This CDR3 is built from 17 residues. Trimming cost V 5 bases and J 8 bases; bases outside gene matches: 14. Looked up from germline, CDR1 is SGHAT and CDR2 is FQNNGV. The CDR3, as DNA: TGTGCCAGCAGCCCCCGGGTTGGGCGGACAGGGCATTCACCCCTCCACTTT. As protein: CASSPRVGRTGHSPLHF.

This clonotype was seen a few times. This chain uses TRBV4-3 with TRBJ2-5, with a possible D match to TRBD1 (6 bases). Looked up from germline, CDR1 is LGHNA and CDR2 is YSLEER. The CDR3 consists of 14 residues. V lost 0 bases to trimming and J lost 3 bases, with 8 bases between them. The CDR3 DNA reads TGCGCCAGCAGCCAAGATTACAGGGAAGAGACCCAGTACTTC. It specifies CASSQDYREETQYF.

This clonotype was picked up many times. The chain couples TRBV24-1 to TRBJ2-1, with 9 bases identical to TRBD2. This CDR3 region has 16 residues. With V trimmed by 1 base and J by 6 bases, 6 bases remained unmatched. Germline V gene lookup returns CDR1 KGHDR and CDR2 SFDVKD. The CDR3 region has the DNA TGTGCCACCAGTGATTTCTGGCGGGGGGGCCGCAATGAGCAGTTCTTC. Amino acid sequence: CATSDFWRGGRNEQFF.

The chain has TRBV5-1 and TRBJ2-1, with 7 bases matching TRBD2. Germline V lookup: CDR1 SGHRS, CDR2 YFSETQ. V shed 5 bases and J 7 bases; nucleotides not matched to a gene: 9. The CDR3 runs to 14 residues. This chain's CDR3 is CASSSLTSQNEQFF. The CDR3 region has the DNA TGCGCCAGCAGTTCCCTGACTAGCCAGAATGAGCAGTTCTTC.

The chain carries TRBV12-3 or TRBV12-4 and TRBJ1-4; weak D call: TRBD1 (5 bases). This CDR3 is 13 amino acids long. Trimming shortened V by 5 bases and J by 10 bases, and 14 bases separated the two germline ends. CDR3 residues: CASSPGLEGKLFF. As DNA, the CDR3 is TGTGCCAGCAGTCCGGGACTCGAAGGAAAACTGTTTTTT.

The CDR3 protein is CASSYPWRLNTEAFF. CDR3 bases: TGTGCCAGCAGTTACCCCTGGAGGTTGAACACTGAAGCTTTCTTT. The V and J genes are TRBV6-6 and TRBJ1-1; no clear D. This CDR3 has 15 amino acids. CDR1 MNHNY and CDR2 SVGAGI come from the germline V gene (reference sequence). V lost 2 bases and J lost 0, with 10 bases in between.

This chain connects TRBV14 to TRBJ2-7, with D maybe TRBD1 (5 bases). V gave up 0 bases and J gave up 6 bases, with 12 bases separating them. Germline V CDR1 and CDR2: SGHDN, FVKESK. This CDR3 contains 14 residues. The CDR3 is CASSQDLRVREQYF. CDR3 DNA: TGTGCCAGCAGCCAAGATCTCAGGGTGCGCGAGCAGTACTTC. Filled out from reference TRBV14 and TRBJ2-7, the complete variable domain reads EAGVTQFPSHSVIEKGQTVTLRCDPISGHDNLYWYRRVMGKEIKFLLHFVKESKQDESGMPNNRFLAERTGGTYSTLKVQPAELEDSGVYFCASSQDLRVREQYFGPGTRLTVT.

Points on this clonotype: At one end, the junction sequence differs from germline, possibly due to a read error. This chain joins TRBV5-1 and TRBJ2-7; D uncertain. CDR1 is SGHRS, CDR2 YFSETQ, per germline. This CDR3 is built from 15 residues. The CDR3 DNA reads TGCGCCAGCAGCTTGTTGTCGCGAGACTCCGACGAGCAGTACTTC. It yields the protein CASSLLSRDSDEQYF.

This clonotype came up a few times. The chain links TRBV5-1 to TRBJ2-1; perhaps TRBD2 as D (6 bases). V was cut by 4 bases and J by 0 bases, with 11 bases left in between. Germline loops: CDR1 SGHRS, CDR2 YFSETQ. This CDR3 region has 15 residues. As DNA, the CDR3 is TGCGCCAGCAGCCCCGGCGGGACCTCCTACAATGAGCAGTTCTTC. Translating gives CASSPGGTSYNEQFF.